This TCR beta chain is drawn from a study of Graves' ophthalmopathy and Graves' hyperthyroidism (dated by TCRdb to 2017 to 2018). Context from the whole study: Stable hyperthyroidism was defined as no progression to ophthalmopathy within 18 months of follow-up. TCR beta repertoire signatures were used to distinguish Graves' ophthalmopathy from Graves' hyperthyroidism and to predict progression to ophthalmopathy. In total, 135 blood samples were TCR-sequenced: under 45 ophthalmopathy, about 75 hyperthyroidism and some 17 hyperthyroidism-to-ophthalmopathy patients. A discovery set of 100 patients (43 ophthalmopathy, 60 or so stable hyperthyroidism) was enrolled to explore V-J signatures distinguishing ophthalmopathy from hyperthyroidism. An independent validation cohort comprised some 18 hyperthyroidism patients and some 16 patients who later progressed from hyperthyroidism to ophthalmopathy. In six or seven hyperthyroidism patients, the T-cell repertoires found in thyroid tissue were compared with those found in blood. Following sampling, methimazole starting at 30 mg daily was administered to hyperthyroidism patients, and high-dose intravenous methylprednisolone was administered to ophthalmopathy patients.

A word on this clonotype: Its recognized antigen is unknown. Base qualities were left out, and no much larger clone turns up one base away.

V and J lose 5 bases and 5 bases, and a span of 10 bases separates them. The CDR3 starts with the cysteine, ends with the phenylalanine, and has 13 residues. CDR3 DNA only is kept here, 39 bases in frame from base 1. CDR1 and CDR2, looked up from the germline V gene, are LGHNT and FRNRAP. For repertoire sequencing, the TCR beta CDR3 regions were amplified from RNA transcripts. HTBI primers and the Qiagen OneStep RT-PCR kit were used in a first-round RT-PCR, which was followed by a second-round multiplex PCR, size selection and purification. Libraries were sequenced paired-end with 100 bp reads on an Illumina HiSeq2000. Turning to the authors' computational methods: Reads were processed with SOAPnuke, discarding reads with adapters, uncalled bases, mean Phred below 15, or no exact constant-primer or identifier match. High-quality paired reads were merged with COPE v1.2.5. Unique nucleotide sequences were defined as clonotypes and aligned to IMGT TRB V, D and J references using MiTCR v1.1. Analysis was restricted to V-J combinations with a frequency above 0.0001, which covered 99.2% of repertoires. For each V-J combination, a TCR clonal expansion and chaos score was defined as F50 clonal expansion divided by the chaos observed in the TCRdist matrix. Welch's t-statistics and random forest were used to reduce the features to roughly 14 V-J combinations, which were then used as input to a naive Bayes classifier. The similarity between thyroid and blood repertoires was quantified using the Morisita-Horn index. TCRdb's own reprocessing of the public reads used fastp at Q25 and MiXCR and kept productive beta chains. All rows with the same CDR3 protein become a single entry with the most common DNA and genes. The V and J calls and clone size are TCRdb's, not the authors'. Across this sample there are about 590,000 distinct CDR3 sequences, with about 40% seen only once. The ten largest clones take up roughly 4.5% of the sample.

General study outcomes and caveats: In cross-validation, the 13-signature model distinguished ophthalmopathy from stable hyperthyroidism with almost 90% sensitivity and about 84% specificity, and in the test set the corresponding values were roughly 80% and 75%. No statistical method was used to predetermine the sample size, and group allocation was not hidden from the investigators. Most of the expanded thyroid clonotypes with a frequency above 0.001 were also detected in blood, and it was suggested that the thyroid immune response may be reflected by blood repertoires. In validation, the model predicted ophthalmopathy progression with nearly 71% sensitivity and approximately 75% specificity; 12 predicted patients were CT-confirmed with GO in a median of approximately 6.2 months.

Hyperthyroidism patients were newly diagnosed, with disease duration under 2 months, and aged 18 to 65 years. Anyone with other autoimmune diseases, uncontrolled infections, pregnancy or lactation was excluded from the study. Diagnosis relied on clinical symptoms, serum thyroxine, TRAb, thyroid ultrasound and orbital computed tomography. Total RNA was extracted using Trizol reagent, and RNA quality was checked on an Agilent 2100 Bioanalyzer. This receptor chain uses TRBV12-5 and TRBJ1-5; the D gene cannot be resolved reliably. The origin of this receptor is an adult man with Graves' hyperthyroidism. Sequences were obtained from peripheral blood or thyroid tissue (not recorded which). The DNA sequence follows: TGTGCTAGTGGTATGTCGGGATATCAGCCCCAGCATTTT. It specifies CASGMSGYQPQHF.